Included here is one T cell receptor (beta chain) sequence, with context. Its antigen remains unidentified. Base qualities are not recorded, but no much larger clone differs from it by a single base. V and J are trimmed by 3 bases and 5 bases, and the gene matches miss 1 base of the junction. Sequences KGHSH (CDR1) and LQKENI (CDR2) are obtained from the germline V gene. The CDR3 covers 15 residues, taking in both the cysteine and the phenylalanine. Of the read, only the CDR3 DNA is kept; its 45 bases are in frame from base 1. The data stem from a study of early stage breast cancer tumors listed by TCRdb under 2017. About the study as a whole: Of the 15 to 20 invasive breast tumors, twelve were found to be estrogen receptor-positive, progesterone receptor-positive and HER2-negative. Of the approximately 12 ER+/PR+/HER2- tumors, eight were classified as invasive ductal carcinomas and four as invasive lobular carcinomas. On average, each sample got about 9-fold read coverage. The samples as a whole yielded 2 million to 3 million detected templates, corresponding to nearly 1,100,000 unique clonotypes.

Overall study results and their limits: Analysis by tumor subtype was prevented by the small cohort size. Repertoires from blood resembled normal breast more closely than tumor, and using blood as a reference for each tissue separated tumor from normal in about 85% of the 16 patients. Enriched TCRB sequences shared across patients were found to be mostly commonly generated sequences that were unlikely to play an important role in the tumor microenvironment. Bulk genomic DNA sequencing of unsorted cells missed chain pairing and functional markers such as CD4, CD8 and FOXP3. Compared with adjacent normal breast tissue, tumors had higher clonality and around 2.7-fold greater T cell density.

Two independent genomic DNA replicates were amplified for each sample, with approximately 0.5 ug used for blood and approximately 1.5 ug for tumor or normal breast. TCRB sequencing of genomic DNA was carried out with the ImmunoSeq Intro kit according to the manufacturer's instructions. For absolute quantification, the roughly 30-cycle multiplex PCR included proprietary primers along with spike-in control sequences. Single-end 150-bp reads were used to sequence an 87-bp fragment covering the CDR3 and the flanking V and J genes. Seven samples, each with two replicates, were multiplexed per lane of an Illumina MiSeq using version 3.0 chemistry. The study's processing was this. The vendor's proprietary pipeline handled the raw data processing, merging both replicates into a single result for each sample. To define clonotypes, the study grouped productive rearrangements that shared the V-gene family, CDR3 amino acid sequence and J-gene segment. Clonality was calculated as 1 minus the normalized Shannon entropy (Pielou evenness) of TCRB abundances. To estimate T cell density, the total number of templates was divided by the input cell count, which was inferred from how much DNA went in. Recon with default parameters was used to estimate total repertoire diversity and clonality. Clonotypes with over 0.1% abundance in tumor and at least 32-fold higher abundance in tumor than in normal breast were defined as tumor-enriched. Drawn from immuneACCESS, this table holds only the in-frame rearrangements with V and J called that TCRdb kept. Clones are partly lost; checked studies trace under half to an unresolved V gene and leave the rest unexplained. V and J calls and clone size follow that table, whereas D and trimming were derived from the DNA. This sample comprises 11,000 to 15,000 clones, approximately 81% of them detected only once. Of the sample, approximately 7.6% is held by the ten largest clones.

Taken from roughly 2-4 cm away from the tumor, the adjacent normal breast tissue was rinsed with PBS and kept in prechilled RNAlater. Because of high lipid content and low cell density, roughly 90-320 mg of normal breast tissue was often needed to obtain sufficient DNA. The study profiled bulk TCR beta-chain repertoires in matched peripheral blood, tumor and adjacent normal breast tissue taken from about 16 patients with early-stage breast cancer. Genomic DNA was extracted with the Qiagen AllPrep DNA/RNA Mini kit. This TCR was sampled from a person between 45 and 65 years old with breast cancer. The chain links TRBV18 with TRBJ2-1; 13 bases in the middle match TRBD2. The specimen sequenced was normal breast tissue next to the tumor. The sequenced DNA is TGTGCCAGCTCACCCGGGACTAGCGGGAACAATGAGCAGTTCTTC. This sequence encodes CASSPGTSGNNEQFF.